This note documents a single T cell receptor (beta chain) sequence. The CDR3 is 15 residues long. CDR1 and CDR2 (germline): MNHNY, SVGAGI (reference sequence). The data derive from a study of blood T cells in healthy people across ages. Then a second PCR, running about 6 to 11 cycles, was carried out with a sample-barcoded 5' primer and a J-beta primer mix. The template-switch adaptor was a 5' adaptor with 12 random nucleotides. It tagged each cDNA molecule. At least 2.5 million CDR3-containing paired-end reads were obtained per sample. One entry per CDR3 protein results from TCRdb running MiXCR on the 5' RACE reads. The sample includes under 950,000 distinct CDR3 sequences, 20% to 25% of them seen just once.

The clonotype originates from a man between 65 and 85 years old in good health. Sequencing was performed on blood. The V and J genes are TRBV6-6 and TRBJ2-5, with D tentatively TRBD1 (6 bases). The DNA end is a closer match to TRBJ2-1, so the J assignment may be wrong. The CDR3 region is CASSFLGQYYNEQFF. For the CDR3, the DNA is TGTGCCAGCAGCTTCTTAGGACAGTACTACAATGAGCAGTTCTTC.